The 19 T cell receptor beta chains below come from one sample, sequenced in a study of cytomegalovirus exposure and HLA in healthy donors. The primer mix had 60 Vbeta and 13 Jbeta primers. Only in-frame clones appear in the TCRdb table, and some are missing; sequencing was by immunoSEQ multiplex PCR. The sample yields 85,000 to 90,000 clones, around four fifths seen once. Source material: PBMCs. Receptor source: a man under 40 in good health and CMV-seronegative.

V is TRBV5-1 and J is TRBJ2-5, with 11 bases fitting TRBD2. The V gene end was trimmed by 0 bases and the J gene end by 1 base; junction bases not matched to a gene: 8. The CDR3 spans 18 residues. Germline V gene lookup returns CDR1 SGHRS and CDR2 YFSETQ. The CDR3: CASSLGLAGGRFQETQYF. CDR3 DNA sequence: TGCGCCAGCAGCTTGGGTCTAGCGGGGGGCCGATTCCAAGAGACCCAGTACTTC. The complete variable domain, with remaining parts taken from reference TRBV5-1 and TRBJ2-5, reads KAGVTQTPRYLIKTRGQQVTLSCSPISGHRSVSWYQQTPGQGLQFLFEYFSETQRNKGNFPGRFSGRQFSNSRSEMNVSTLELGDSALYLCASSLGLAGGRFQETQYFGPGTRLLVL.

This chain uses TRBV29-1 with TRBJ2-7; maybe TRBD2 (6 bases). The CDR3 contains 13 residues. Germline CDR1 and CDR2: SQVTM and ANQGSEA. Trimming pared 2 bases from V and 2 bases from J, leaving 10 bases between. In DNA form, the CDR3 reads TGCAGCGTTGAATTAGCGGCCCCCTACGAGCAGTACTTC. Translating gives CSVELAAPYEQYF.

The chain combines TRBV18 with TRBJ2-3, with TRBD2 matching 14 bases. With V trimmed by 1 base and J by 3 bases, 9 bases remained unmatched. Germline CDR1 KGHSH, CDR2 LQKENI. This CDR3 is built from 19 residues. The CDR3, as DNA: TGTGCCAGCTCACCACTTCCAAGGACTAGCGGGGGGTTGACAGATACGCAGTATTTT. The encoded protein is CASSPLPRTSGGLTDTQYF.

CDR3 nucleotide sequence: TGTGCCAGCAGTTTCCGCGCGAACACTGAAGCTTTCTTT. Amino acids: CASSFRANTEAFF. This chain joins TRBV28 and TRBJ1-1; D remains unclear. Germline lookup yields CDR1 MDHEN and CDR2 SYDVKM. The CDR3 has 13 amino acids. Trimming removed 3 bases from V and 1 base from J, with 6 bases in between.

DNA for the CDR3: TGTGCCAGCAGTTATTCCGTGACAACGAACACCGGGGAGCTGTTTTTT. Encoded protein: CASSYSVTTNTGELFF. This chain links TRBV7-3 with TRBJ2-2; no definite D call. The CDR3 runs 16 residues. The germline V and J ends were trimmed by 6 bases and 0 bases, with 14 bases remaining between them. Per germline, CDR1 SGHTA and CDR2 FQGTGA.

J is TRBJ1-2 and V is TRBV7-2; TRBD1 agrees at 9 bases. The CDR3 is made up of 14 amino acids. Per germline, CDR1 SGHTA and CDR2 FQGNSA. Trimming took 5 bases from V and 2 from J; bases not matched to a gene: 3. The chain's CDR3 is CASSQGQGNYGYTF. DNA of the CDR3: TGTGCCAGCAGCCAGGGACAGGGAAACTATGGCTACACCTTC.

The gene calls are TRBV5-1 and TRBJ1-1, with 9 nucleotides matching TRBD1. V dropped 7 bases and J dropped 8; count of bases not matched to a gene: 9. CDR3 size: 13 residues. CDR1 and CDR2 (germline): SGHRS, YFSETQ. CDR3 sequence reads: CASRIDGTGEAFF. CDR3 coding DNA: TGCGCCAGCCGCATTGATGGGACAGGGGAAGCTTTCTTT. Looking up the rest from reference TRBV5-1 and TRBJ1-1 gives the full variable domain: KAGVTQTPRYLIKTRGQQVTLSCSPISGHRSVSWYQQTPGQGLQFLFEYFSETQRNKGNFPGRFSGRQFSNSRSEMNVSTLELGDSALYLCASRIDGTGEAFFGQGTRLTVV.

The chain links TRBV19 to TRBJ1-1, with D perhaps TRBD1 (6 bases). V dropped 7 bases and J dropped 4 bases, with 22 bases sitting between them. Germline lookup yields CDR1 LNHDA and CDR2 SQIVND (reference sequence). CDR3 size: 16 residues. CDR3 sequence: CASTLQGAGRSTEAFF. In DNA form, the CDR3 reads TGTGCCAGTACCCTACAGGGAGCAGGCCGTAGCACTGAAGCTTTCTTT.

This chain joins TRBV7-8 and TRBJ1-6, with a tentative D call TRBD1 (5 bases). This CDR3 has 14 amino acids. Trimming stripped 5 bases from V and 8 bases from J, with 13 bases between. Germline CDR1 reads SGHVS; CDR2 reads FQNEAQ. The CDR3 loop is CASSRLTGDSPLHF. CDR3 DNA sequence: TGTGCCAGCAGCCGATTAACAGGTGATTCACCCCTCCACTTT.

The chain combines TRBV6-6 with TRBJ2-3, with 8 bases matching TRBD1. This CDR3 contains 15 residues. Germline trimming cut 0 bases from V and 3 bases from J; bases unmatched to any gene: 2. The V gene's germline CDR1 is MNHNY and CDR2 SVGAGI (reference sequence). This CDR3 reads CASSYSGQGTDTQYF. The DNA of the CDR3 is TGTGCCAGCAGTTACTCCGGACAGGGAACAGATACGCAGTATTTT.

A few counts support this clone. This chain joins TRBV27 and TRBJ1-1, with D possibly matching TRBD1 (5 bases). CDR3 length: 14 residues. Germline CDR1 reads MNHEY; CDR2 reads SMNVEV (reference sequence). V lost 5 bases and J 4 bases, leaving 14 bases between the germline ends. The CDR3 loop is CASSPTGFSTEAFF. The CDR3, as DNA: TGTGCCAGCAGTCCAACAGGATTTTCCACTGAAGCTTTCTTT.

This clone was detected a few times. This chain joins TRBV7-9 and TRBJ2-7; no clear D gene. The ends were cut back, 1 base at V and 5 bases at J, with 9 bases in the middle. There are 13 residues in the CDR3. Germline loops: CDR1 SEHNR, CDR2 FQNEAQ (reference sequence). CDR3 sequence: CASSLVQLDEQYF. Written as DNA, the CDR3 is TGTGCCAGCAGCTTAGTACAGTTAGACGAGCAGTACTTC.

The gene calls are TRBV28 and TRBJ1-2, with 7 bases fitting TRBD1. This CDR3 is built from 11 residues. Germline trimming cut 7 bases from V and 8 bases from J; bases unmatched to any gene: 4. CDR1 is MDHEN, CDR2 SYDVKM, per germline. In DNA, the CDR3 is TGTGCCAGCACAGGGGGAGAGGGCTACACCTTC. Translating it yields CASTGGEGYTF.

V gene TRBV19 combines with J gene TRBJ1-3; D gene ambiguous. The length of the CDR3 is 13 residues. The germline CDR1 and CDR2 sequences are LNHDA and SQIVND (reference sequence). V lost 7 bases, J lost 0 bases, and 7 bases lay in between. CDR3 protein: CASKTGSGNTIYF. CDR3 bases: TGTGCCAGTAAGACGGGCTCTGGAAACACCATATATTTT. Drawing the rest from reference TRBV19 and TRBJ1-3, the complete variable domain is DGGITQSPKYLFRKEGQNVTLSCEQNLNHDAMYWYRQDPGQGLRLIYYSQIVNDFQKGDIAEGYSVSREKKESFPLTVTSAQKNPTAFYLCASKTGSGNTIYFGEGSWLTVV.

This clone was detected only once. CDR3 DNA sequence: TGTGCCAGCAGCGGCGCTAGCGGGGTCTACAATGAGCAGTTCTTC. Translation gives CASSGASGVYNEQFF. This chain joins TRBV7-9 and TRBJ2-1, with 9 bases that match TRBD2. Trimming took 5 bases from V and 3 from J; bases not matched to a gene: 5. The CDR3 length is 15 residues. Germline CDR1 is SEHNR and CDR2 is FQNEAQ (reference sequence).

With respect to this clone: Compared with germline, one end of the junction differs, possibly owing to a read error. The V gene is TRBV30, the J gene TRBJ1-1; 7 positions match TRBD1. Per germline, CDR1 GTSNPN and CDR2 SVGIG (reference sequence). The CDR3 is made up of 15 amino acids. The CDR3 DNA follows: TGTGCCTGGAGTTTATCACCGGGACAGACGCCGAAGCTTTCCTTT. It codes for CAWSLSPGQTPKLSF.

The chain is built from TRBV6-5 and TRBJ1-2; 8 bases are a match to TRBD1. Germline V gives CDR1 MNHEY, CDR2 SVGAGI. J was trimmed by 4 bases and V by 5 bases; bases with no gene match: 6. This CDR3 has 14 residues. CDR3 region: CASSPTGALYGYTF. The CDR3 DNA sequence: TGTGCCAGCAGTCCGACAGGGGCCCTCTATGGCTACACCTTC.

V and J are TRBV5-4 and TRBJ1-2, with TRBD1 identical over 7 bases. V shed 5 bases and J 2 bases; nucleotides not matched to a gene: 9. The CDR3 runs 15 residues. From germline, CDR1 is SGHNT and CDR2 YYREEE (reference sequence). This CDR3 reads CASRLQGDGNYGYTF. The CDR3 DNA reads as TGTGCCAGCAGACTGCAGGGGGATGGGAACTATGGCTACACCTTC.

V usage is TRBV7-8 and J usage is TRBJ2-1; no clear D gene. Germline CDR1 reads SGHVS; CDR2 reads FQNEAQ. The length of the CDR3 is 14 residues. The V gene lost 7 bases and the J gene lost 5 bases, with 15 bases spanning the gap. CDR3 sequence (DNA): TGTGCCAGCACCCACCAACCAGAAAACAATGAGCAGTTCTTC. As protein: CASTHQPENNEQFF.